Presented here are 4 T cell receptor beta chains from one specimen sequenced in a study of fetal regulatory T cell absence and autoimmunity. The protocol was immunoSEQ multiplex PCR, while the TCRdb copy is restricted to in-frame clones and leaves out a portion. The data hold about 46,000 clones, with roughly 83% observed a single time. The specimen was cord blood. These receptors all stem from a newborn boy with IPEX syndrome.

This chain uses TRBV6-1 with TRBJ2-3, with no clear D. This CDR3 contains 15 residues. Germline CDR1 reads MNHNS; CDR2 reads SASEGT. The V end was cut by 4 bases, the J end by 4 bases, with 15 bases between. The CDR3 nucleotides are TGTGCCAGCAGTGGTCTAGGAGTCCCCCCAGATACGCAGTATTTT. This translates into CASSGLGVPPDTQYF.

The genes are TRBV6-4 and TRBJ2-7, with TRBD1 matching over 7 bases. CDR1 MRHNA and CDR2 SNTAGT come from the germline V gene. The CDR3 consists of 13 residues. The V segment lost 6 bases and the J segment 0 bases; nucleotides outside the gene matches: 2. The CDR3 DNA sequence: TGTGCCAGCAGCAGACAGGGCTCCTACGAGCAGTACTTC. Its protein product is CASSRQGSYEQYF.

The V and J genes are TRBV11-3 and TRBJ2-2; 9 positions match TRBD1. CDR1 is SGHNT, CDR2 YENEEA, per germline. Trimming took 5 bases from V and 1 from J; bases not matched to a gene: 5. CDR3 length: 16 residues. The CDR3 protein is CASSQGQGRNTGELFF. For the CDR3, the DNA is TGTGCCAGCAGCCAGGGACAGGGAAGGAACACCGGGGAGCTGTTTTTT.

V is TRBV19 and J is TRBJ2-7; no clear D. V was cut by 9 bases and J by 4 bases, with 10 bases left in between. The CDR3 runs 11 residues. The germline V gene has CDR1 LNHDA and CDR2 SQIVND (reference sequence). The CDR3 loop reads CASSLGYEQYF. In nucleotides, the CDR3 is TGTGCCAGCTCTTTGGGTTACGAGCAGTACTTC.